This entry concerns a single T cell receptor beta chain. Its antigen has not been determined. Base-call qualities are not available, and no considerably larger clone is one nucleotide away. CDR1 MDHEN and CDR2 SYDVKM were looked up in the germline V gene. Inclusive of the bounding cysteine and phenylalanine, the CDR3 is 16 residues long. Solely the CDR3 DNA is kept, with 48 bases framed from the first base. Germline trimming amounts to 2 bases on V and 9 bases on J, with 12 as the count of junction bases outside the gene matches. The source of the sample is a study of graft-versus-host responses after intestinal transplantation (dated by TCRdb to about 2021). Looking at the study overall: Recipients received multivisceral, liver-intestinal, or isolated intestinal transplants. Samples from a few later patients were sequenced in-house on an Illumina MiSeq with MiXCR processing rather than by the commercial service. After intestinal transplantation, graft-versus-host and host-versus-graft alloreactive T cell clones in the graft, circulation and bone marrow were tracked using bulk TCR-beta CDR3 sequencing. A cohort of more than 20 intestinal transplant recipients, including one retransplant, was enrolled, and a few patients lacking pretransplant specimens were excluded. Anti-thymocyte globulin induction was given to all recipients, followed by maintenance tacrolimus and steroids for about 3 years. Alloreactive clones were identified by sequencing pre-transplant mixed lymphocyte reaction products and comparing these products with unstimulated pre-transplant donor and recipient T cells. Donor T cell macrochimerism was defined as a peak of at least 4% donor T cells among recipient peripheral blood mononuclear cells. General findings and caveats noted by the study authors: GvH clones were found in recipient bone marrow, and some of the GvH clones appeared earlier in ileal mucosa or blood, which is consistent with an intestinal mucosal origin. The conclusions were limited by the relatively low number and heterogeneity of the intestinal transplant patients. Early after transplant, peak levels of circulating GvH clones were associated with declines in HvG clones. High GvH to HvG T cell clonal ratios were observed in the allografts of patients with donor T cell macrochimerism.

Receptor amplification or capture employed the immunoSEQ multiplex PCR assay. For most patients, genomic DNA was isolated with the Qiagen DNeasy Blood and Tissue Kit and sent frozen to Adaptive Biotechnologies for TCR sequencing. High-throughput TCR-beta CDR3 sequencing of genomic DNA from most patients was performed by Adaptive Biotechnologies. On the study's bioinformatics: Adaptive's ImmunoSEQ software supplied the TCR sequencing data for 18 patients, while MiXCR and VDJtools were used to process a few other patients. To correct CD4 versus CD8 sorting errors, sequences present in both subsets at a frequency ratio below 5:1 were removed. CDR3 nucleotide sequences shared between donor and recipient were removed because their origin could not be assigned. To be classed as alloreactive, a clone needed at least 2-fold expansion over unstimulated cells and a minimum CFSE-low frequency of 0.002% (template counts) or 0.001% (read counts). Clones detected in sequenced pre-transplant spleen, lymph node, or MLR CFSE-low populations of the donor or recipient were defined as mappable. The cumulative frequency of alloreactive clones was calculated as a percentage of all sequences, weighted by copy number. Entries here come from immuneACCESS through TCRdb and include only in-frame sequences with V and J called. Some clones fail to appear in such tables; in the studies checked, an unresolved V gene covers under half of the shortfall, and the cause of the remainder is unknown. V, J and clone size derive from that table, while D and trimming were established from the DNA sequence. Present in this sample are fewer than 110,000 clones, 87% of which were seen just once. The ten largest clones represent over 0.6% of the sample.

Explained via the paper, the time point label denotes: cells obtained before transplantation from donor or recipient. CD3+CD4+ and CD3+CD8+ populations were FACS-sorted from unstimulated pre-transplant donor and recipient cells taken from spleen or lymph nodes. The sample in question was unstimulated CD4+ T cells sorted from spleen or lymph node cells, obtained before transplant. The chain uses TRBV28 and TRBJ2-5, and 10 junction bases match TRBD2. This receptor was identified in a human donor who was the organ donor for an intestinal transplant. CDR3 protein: CASSLRTSGSAGAQYF. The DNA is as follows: TGTGCCAGCAGTTTAAGGACTAGCGGCAGCGCGGGGGCCCAGTACTTC.